This is a list of T cell receptor beta chains from one sample in a study of blood T cell repertoires in COVID-19. The repertoire was sequenced with immunoSEQ multiplex PCR; TCRdb's copy has only in-frame clones and lacks some. The repertoire includes some 240,000 clones, around 90% of them detected once, and 10% to 13% sits in the top ten. The sample comprised peripheral blood. Receptors originate from a woman aged 70-85 years with COVID-19, enrolled during active disease. The CDR3 runs from the conserved cysteine through the conserved F or W. Fields, in order: J gene, V gene, D gene, clone size, CDR3 DNA, CDR3 protein. A D gene is named only where the DNA matches it firmly. Only part of the rows carry a size: once, few, many, or a class if the clone is expanded.

>TRBJ1-1|TRBV3-1/TRBV3-2|TRBD1|NA
TGTGCCAGCAGCCCCATTACAGGGGGAACTGAAGCTTTCTTT
CASSPITGGTEAFF
>TRBJ1-2|TRBV28|NA|NA
TGTGCCAGCAGTTCTGGGGGGTCACGCTATGGCTACACCTTC
CASSSGGSRYGYTF
>TRBJ1-4|TRBV5-8|NA|NA
TGTGCCAGCAACCTAATGCGGGGAGAAAAACTGTTTTTT
CASNLMRGEKLFF
>TRBJ1-5|TRBV10-1|NA|NA
TGCGCCAGCAGTGAGACCACAAAGCAGCCCCAGCATTTT
CASSETTKQPQHF
>TRBJ2-7|TRBV11-3|TRBD1|NA
TGTGCCAGCAGCTCCCGACAGGGCTGGGGCTACGAGCAGTACTTC
CASSSRQGWGYEQYF
>TRBJ1-5|TRBV24-1|TRBD1|NA
TGTGCCACCAGTGATCGGAACAGGGGAGGTGGCAATCAGCCCCAGCATTTT
CATSDRNRGGGNQPQHF
>TRBJ2-1|TRBV5-4|NA|NA
TGTGCCAGCAGCTTGGCCACTCAAACTTACAATGAGCAGTTCTTC
CASSLATQTYNEQFF
>TRBJ1-1|TRBV6-4|NA|NA
TGTGCCAGCAAAAGGGGACACATGAACACTGAAGCTTTCTTT
CASKRGHMNTEAFF
>TRBJ1-3|TRBV10-1|NA|NA
TGCGCCAGCAGTGACTCAGGGAACACCATATATTTT
CASSDSGNTIYF
>TRBJ1-1|TRBV6-5|NA|NA
TGTGCCAGCAGTCAAAGGACAGCTTTGGGGACTGAAGCTTTCTTT
CASSQRTALGTEAFF
>TRBJ1-3|TRBV5-1|TRBD1|few
TGCGCCAGCAGCGAACCCACAGGGGGCGCAGGTGGAAACACCATATATTTT
CASSEPTGGAGGNTIYF
>TRBJ2-1|TRBV30|NA|NA
TGTGCCTGGAGTGTACAAGGGACTTACTACAATGAGCAGTTCTTC
CAWSVQGTYYNEQFF
>TRBJ1-5|TRBV2|TRBD1|NA
TGTGCCAGCAGCGTTAGGTGGACAGGGGAGGATCAGCCCCAGCATTTT
CASSVRWTGEDQPQHF
>TRBJ2-1|TRBV27|TRBD1|NA
TGTGCCAGCAGTTCAGGGGGATATAGCAATGAGCAGTTCTTC
CASSSGGYSNEQFF
>TRBJ2-5|TRBV29-1|TRBD1|NA
TGCAGCGTCGATCTCGGACAGGCAGGAGAGACCCAGTACTTC
CSVDLGQAGETQYF
>TRBJ2-7|TRBV11-1|TRBD1|NA
TGTGCCAGCAGCTTGGGACAGGGGACCTACGAGCAGTACTTC
CASSLGQGTYEQYF
>TRBJ1-1|TRBV6-2/TRBV6-3|TRBD1|once
TGTGCCAGCAGCCGAGGACAGGGGAGTACTGAAGCTTTCTTT
CASSRGQGSTEAFF
>TRBJ2-3|TRBV21-1|NA|NA
TGTGCCAGCAGCAGGCACCTGCAAACATCCACAGATACGCAGTATTTT
CASSRHLQTSTDTQYF
>TRBJ2-1|TRBV24-1|TRBD1|NA
TGTGCCACCAGGGGGACAGCCGCCAATGAGCAGTTCTTC
CATRGTAANEQFF
>TRBJ1-5|TRBV3-1/TRBV3-2|NA|NA
TGTGCCAGCAGCAGAACGAGGGATCAGCCCCAGCATTTT
CASSRTRDQPQHF
>TRBJ2-1|TRBV10-3|NA|few
TGTGCCACGCTCCCGGGAGAGTTTTTGAATGAGCAGTTCTTC
CATLPGEFLNEQFF
>TRBJ1-6|TRBV5-6|NA|NA
TGTGCCAGCAGCTTGGCAGGGTTACATTCACCCCTCCACTTT
CASSLAGLHSPLHF
>TRBJ1-5|TRBV28|NA|NA
TGTGCCAGTACCCCAGGCGCACTTAGCAATCAGCCCCAGCATTTT
CASTPGALSNQPQHF
>TRBJ1-2|TRBV6-2/TRBV6-3|NA|once
TGTGCCAGCAGTTACTCGGTGACATCCAACTATGGCTACACCTTC
CASSYSVTSNYGYTF